These 29 T cell receptor beta chains originate from one sample sequenced in a study of long-term antiretroviral therapy in people with HIV. Samples were assayed with immunoSEQ v3.0 at survey level. Sequencing was performed with immunoSEQ multiplex PCR; in TCRdb, only in-frame clones are kept and a portion is missing. The table lists about 39,000 clones, 86% of them singletons, with around 4% in the top ten. Sequenced material: unsorted PBMCs, taken 1.2 years after starting antiretroviral therapy. The receptors originated from a woman aged 50 to 60 with HIV.

The V and J genes are TRBV6-4 and TRBJ1-5; TRBD1 might be the D (5 bases). This CDR3 is built from 21 residues. Germline CDR1 reads MRHNA; CDR2 reads SNTAGT. The ends were cut back, 1 base at V and 0 bases at J, with 25 bases in the middle. The CDR3 region is CASSDWGSGHAEIYSNQPQHF. Written as DNA, the CDR3 is TGTGCCAGCAGTGACTGGGGCTCGGGGCATGCAGAAATCTATAGCAATCAGCCCCAGCATTTT.

This chain connects TRBV7-2 to TRBJ2-3; 7 nucleotides agree with TRBD2. Germline CDR1 SGHTA, CDR2 FQGNSA. The CDR3 extends over 15 amino acids. Losses at the gene ends were 6 bases for V and 0 bases for J; bases not matched to a gene: 6. CDR3 amino acids: CASRQNGGSTDTQYF. The CDR3, as DNA: TGTGCCAGCAGGCAAAACGGGGGGAGCACAGATACGCAGTATTTT. Using reference TRBV7-2 and TRBJ2-3 for the parts outside the CDR3, the full variable domain is GAGVSQSPSNKVTEKGKDVELRCDPISGHTALYWYRQSLGQGLEFLIYFQGNSAPDKSGLPSDRFSAERTGGSVSTLTIQRTQQEDSAVYLCASRQNGGSTDTQYFGPGTRLTVL.

This sequence joins TRBV9 and TRBJ2-7; D gene unclear. V lost 0 bases and J lost 3, with 10 bases in between. Germline values: CDR1 SGDLS, CDR2 YYNGEE. The CDR3 sequence is 14 residues long. As DNA, the CDR3 is TGTGCCAGCAGCGTAGGCTTAGGAAACTACGAGCAGTACTTC. Its protein is CASSVGLGNYEQYF.

V is TRBV9 and J is TRBJ1-1; D is uncertain. Trimming took off 5 bases at V and 3 bases at J, with 8 bases between the two ends. The length of the CDR3 is 12 residues. The germline gives CDR1 SGDLS, CDR2 YYNGEE. CDR3 coding DNA: TGTGCCAGCAGTACGGGATACACTGAAGCTTTCTTT. Its translation is CASSTGYTEAFF.

The chain is built from TRBV19 and TRBJ2-3, with D possibly matching TRBD2 (5 bases). Looked up from germline, CDR1 is LNHDA and CDR2 is SQIVND (reference sequence). This CDR3 has 13 amino acids. V was clipped by 11 bases and J by 0 bases, with 12 bases between them. This CDR3 reads CACRTPSTDTQYF. The CDR3 region has the DNA TGTGCCTGCAGGACTCCGAGCACAGATACGCAGTATTTT.

This rearrangement joins TRBV6-1 to TRBJ1-1; no clear D. The CDR3 runs to 14 residues. V was clipped by 6 bases and J by 4 bases, with 15 bases between them. Germline CDR1 reads MNHNS; CDR2 reads SASEGT. The CDR3 sequence is CASRRPDGLTEAFF. The CDR3 nucleotides read TGTGCCAGCAGACGGCCAGACGGTCTCACTGAAGCTTTCTTT.

CDR3 coding DNA: TGTGCCTGGAGGCCCGGGACGGTGAACTATGGCTACACCTTC. Its translation: CAWRPGTVNYGYTF. This chain links TRBV30 with TRBJ1-2; TRBD1 is a possible D gene (5 bases). Deletions cut 3 bases from V and 2 bases from J, with 13 bases between. Germline loops: CDR1 GTSNPN, CDR2 SVGIG (reference sequence). The CDR3 covers 14 residues.

The chain has TRBV10-3 and TRBJ1-1, with TRBD1 matching 10 bases. CDR3 length: 14 amino acids. The germline V gene has CDR1 ENHRY and CDR2 SYGVKD. Trimming removed 2 bases from V and 11 bases from J; junction bases left unmatched: 8. The CDR3 is CAISEGSDRGVAFF. The CDR3 DNA follows: TGTGCCATCAGTGAGGGATCGGACAGGGGGGTCGCTTTCTTT.

This rearrangement joins TRBV5-4 to TRBJ2-5; 7 bases map to TRBD2. The V gene end was trimmed by 0 bases and the J gene end by 5 bases; junction bases not matched to a gene: 10. This CDR3 spans 16 amino acids. Germline assignment: CDR1 SGHNT and CDR2 YYREEE (reference sequence). DNA of the CDR3: TGTGCCAGCAGCTTGGCCGGTTTCAGGGAGGGTGAGACCCAGTACTTC. Its protein is CASSLAGFREGETQYF.

The chain links TRBV30 to TRBJ1-2; D is undetermined. Trimming pared 3 bases from V and 1 base from J, leaving 15 bases between. The germline V gene has CDR1 GTSNPN and CDR2 SVGIG (reference sequence). There are 15 residues in the CDR3. The CDR3 protein is CAWRRGLDFNYGYTF. The CDR3 DNA follows: TGTGCCTGGAGGAGAGGACTAGATTTTAACTATGGCTACACCTTC.

This clone was seen a single time. The rearrangement joins TRBV4-3 to TRBJ1-4; tentatively, D is TRBD1 (5 bases). This CDR3 comprises 15 residues. Trimming pared 0 bases from V and 6 bases from J, leaving 11 bases between. The germline CDR1 and CDR2 sequences are LGHNA and YSLEER. The CDR3 DNA follows: TGCGCCAGCAGCCAAGACACAGGAGAGGATGAAAAACTGTTTTTT. Translated, it gives CASSQDTGEDEKLFF.

This clone was recorded once. The chain combines TRBV7-3 with TRBJ2-1; D possibly corresponds to TRBD1 (6 bases). Trimming shortened V by 4 bases and J by 0 bases, and 10 bases separated the two germline ends. The CDR3 covers 15 residues. Germline loops: CDR1 SGHTA, CDR2 FQGTGA. In DNA form, the CDR3 reads TGTGCCAGCAGCTCAGGGGCGAGCTCCTACAATGAGCAGTTCTTC. Its protein is CASSSGASSYNEQFF.

Only a few counts were recorded for this clone. The chain links TRBV30 to TRBJ1-1, with TRBD1 as a possible D gene (6 bases). The length of the CDR3 is 14 residues. CDR1 and CDR2 from the germline V gene are GTSNPN and SVGIG (reference sequence). V lost 4 bases and J 4 bases, leaving 16 bases between the germline ends. CDR3 bases: TGTGCCTGGACGCCTGGGGGCGGGTTCACTGAAGCTTTCTTT. Residues: CAWTPGGGFTEAFF. Full variable domain (missing parts from reference TRBV30 and TRBJ1-1): SQTIHQWPATLVQPVGSPLSLECTVEGTSNPNLYWYRQAAGRGLQLLFYSVGIGQISSEVPQNLSASRPQDRQFILSSKKLLLSDSGFYLCAWTPGGGFTEAFFGQGTRLTVV.

The rearrangement uses TRBV9 and TRBJ1-3; possible D gene TRBD1, 5 bases. CDR1 is SGDLS, CDR2 YYNGEE, per germline. The V and J ends lost 4 bases and 3 bases respectively, with 23 bases between them. The CDR3 loop spans 18 amino acids. The CDR3 DNA reads as TGTGCCAGCAGCAGGACCCTAGGGGAACTCACTGGTGGAAACACCATATATTTT. Translating it yields CASSRTLGELTGGNTIYF.

This clone is deemed medium-sized. Here the CDR3 reads CASSLKRSMNTEAFF. The CDR3 nucleotides read TGTGCCAGCAGCTTAAAGCGCAGCATGAACACTGAAGCTTTCTTT. The chain couples TRBV7-2 to TRBJ1-1; no firm D call. Trimming pared 2 bases from V and 0 bases from J, leaving 10 bases between. Germline V CDR1 and CDR2: SGHTA, FQGNSA. This CDR3 is 15 amino acids long.

The V gene is TRBV4-2, the J gene TRBJ2-5; D unresolved. The CDR3 length is 14 residues. V lost 1 base to trimming and J lost 2 bases, with 8 bases between them. CDR1 and CDR2 from the germline V gene are LGHNA and YNFKEQ. The CDR3 protein is CASSQGLGQETQYF. The CDR3 nucleotides read TGTGCCAGCAGCCAAGGCCTCGGGCAAGAGACCCAGTACTTC.

The CDR3 loop is CASSQIRAAGELFF. The CDR3 DNA reads TGCGCCAGCAGCCAAATTAGGGCCGCCGGGGAGCTGTTTTTT. The V call is TRBV4-1, the J call TRBJ2-2; D unresolved. V was trimmed by 2 bases and J by 6 bases, leaving 10 bases between them. CDR1 MGHRA and CDR2 YSYEKL come from the germline V gene. The CDR3 length is 14 residues.

CDR3 sequence: CAISERDINTEAFF. CDR3 sequence (DNA): TGTGCCATCAGTGAACGAGACATAAACACTGAAGCTTTCTTT. V is TRBV10-3 and J is TRBJ1-1; no clear D gene. Trimming took off 3 bases at V and 2 bases at J, with 10 bases between the two ends. Germline V gives CDR1 ENHRY, CDR2 SYGVKD. CDR3 size: 14 residues.

This chain links TRBV7-9 with TRBJ2-3; 7 nucleotides line up with TRBD1. The germline gives CDR1 SEHNR, CDR2 FQNEAQ (reference sequence). The CDR3 length is 14 residues. V dropped 5 bases and J dropped 6; count of bases not matched to a gene: 8. The CDR3 loop is CASSGRQGGDTQYF. In DNA form, the CDR3 reads TGTGCCAGCAGCGGTCGACAGGGCGGGGATACGCAGTATTTT. The complete variable domain, with remaining parts taken from reference TRBV7-9 and TRBJ2-3, reads DTGVSQNPRHKITKRGQNVTFRCDPISEHNRLYWYRQTLGQGPEFLTYFQNEAQLEKSRLLSDRFSAERPKGSFSTLEIQRTEQGDSAMYLCASSGRQGGDTQYFGPGTRLTVL.

This clone was recorded a few times. CDR3 in DNA: TGTGCCAGCAGCCAAGAAGTAGGGATAGCGGATGGCTACACCTTC. Its translation is CASSQEVGIADGYTF. V and J are TRBV14 and TRBJ1-2; D is unresolved. Germline values: CDR1 SGHDN, CDR2 FVKESK. V was clipped by 0 bases and J by 6 bases, with 14 bases between them. This CDR3 region has 15 residues.

The chain uses TRBV11-3 and TRBJ2-1; 9 positions agree with TRBD2. The V segment lost 5 bases and the J segment 8 bases; nucleotides outside the gene matches: 13. The CDR3 has 16 residues. CDR1 and CDR2 (germline): SGHNT, YENEEA. The CDR3 DNA reads as TGTGCCAGCAGCCCCAGACGCGGGACTAGCAACGATGAGCAGTTCTTC. This sequence encodes CASSPRRGTSNDEQFF.

The V call is TRBV7-2, the J call TRBJ2-7, with D maybe TRBD1 (6 bases). The V end lost 2 bases, the J end lost 5 bases, and 13 bases lay between the germline ends. Germline CDR1 is SGHTA and CDR2 is FQGNSA. This CDR3 is 14 amino acids long. CDR3 bases: TGTGCCAGCAGCTTATCCCACAGGGTCCACGAGCAGTACTTC. As protein: CASSLSHRVHEQYF.

J is TRBJ2-3 and V is TRBV5-4, with D uncertain. This CDR3 has 15 residues. The germline CDR1 and CDR2 sequences are SGHNT and YYREEE (reference sequence). The germline V and J ends were trimmed by 4 bases and 0 bases, with 12 bases remaining between them. CDR3 amino acids: CASSREWASTDTQYF. CDR3 nucleotide sequence: TGTGCCAGCAGCCGCGAGTGGGCCAGCACAGATACGCAGTATTTT.

The rearrangement links TRBV5-6 to TRBJ2-1, with D possibly being TRBD1 (6 bases). Trimming took 5 bases from V and 4 from J, leaving 16 bases between them. The CDR3 consists of 15 residues. CDR1 is SGHDT, CDR2 YYEEEE, per germline. The CDR3 coding sequence is TGTGCCAGCAGTTTTTGGGTTACAGGGTACAATGAGCAGTTCTTC. Protein sequence: CASSFWVTGYNEQFF.

V gene TRBV19 combines with J gene TRBJ2-7, with TRBD1 matching over 9 bases. This CDR3 is 12 amino acids long. The germline V gene encodes CDR1 LNHDA and CDR2 SQIVND (reference sequence). Here the CDR3 DNA reads TGTGCTACCGGGACAGGGACCTACGAGCAGTACTTC. Translated, it gives CATGTGTYEQYF.

This chain links TRBV30 with TRBJ1-4; D may be TRBD1 (5 bases). Trimming took 2 bases from V and 9 from J, leaving 16 bases between them. Germline CDR1 and CDR2: GTSNPN and SVGIG (reference sequence). The CDR3 has 14 amino acids. CDR3 bases: TGTGCCTGGAGTTTAGCAGGGAGTGGGAAAAAACTGTTTTTT. This translates into CAWSLAGSGKKLFF.

V and J are TRBV5-4 and TRBJ1-1; 8 nucleotides agree with TRBD1. After removal of 5 bases from V and 1 base from J, the junction contained 1 base not matched to a gene. Germline V gene sequence: CDR1 SGHNT, CDR2 YYREEE (reference sequence). The CDR3 contains 13 residues. In DNA, the CDR3 is TGTGCCAGCAGTGGACAGGGGAACACTGAAGCTTTCTTT. This sequence encodes CASSGQGNTEAFF.

This rearrangement joins TRBV30 to TRBJ2-2, with D possibly TRBD1 on 5 matching bases. The CDR3 has 13 amino acids. V lost 8 bases to trimming and J lost 7 bases, with 17 bases between them. The germline V gene has CDR1 GTSNPN and CDR2 SVGIG (reference sequence). The CDR3 sequence: CAGQHGAVGELFF. In DNA, the CDR3 is TGTGCCGGACAACATGGGGCAGTCGGGGAGCTGTTTTTT.

This clone was detected only once. The chain joins TRBV29-1 to TRBJ1-2; D unclear. The CDR3 sequence is 17 residues long. V was clipped by 3 bases and J by 5 bases, with 25 bases between them. Germline V gene sequence: CDR1 SQVTM, CDR2 ANQGSEA. The CDR3 nucleotides read TGCAGCGTTGAGCCGTATGTTTCTTCCAGCGAGGGATATGGCTACACCTTC. Encoded protein: CSVEPYVSSSEGYGYTF.